This paragraph reports one TCR beta chain. Its target is unknown. This record comes from a study of cytomegalovirus exposure and HLA in healthy donors. Study-level background: A previous analysis identified 95 million to 130 million unique TCR beta sequences derived from about 180 million T cells. Study-wide points: An apparent linkage of common viral pathogens to several of the most significant clusters emerged in a later analysis.

The PCR used 60 Vbeta and 13 Jbeta primers. Libraries were prepared by immunoSEQ multiplex PCR; TCRdb keeps only in-frame clonotypes and omits some of them. The sample has some 150,000 clones; 55% to 75% are singletons. CDR1 SGHDN and CDR2 FVKESK come from the germline V gene. V was pared by 7 bases and J by 1 base, with 4 bases of the junction left unmatched. CDR3 size: 13 residues. Though nominally healthy at sampling, donors likely had unrecorded immune exposures. The TCR originated in a human donor in good health. Specimen: PBMCs. This chain links TRBV14 with TRBJ2-7, with 7 bases aligning to TRBD1. The CDR3 here is CASTLQGSYEQYF. CDR3 nucleotides: TGTGCCAGCACCTTACAGGGGTCCTACGAGCAGTACTTC.